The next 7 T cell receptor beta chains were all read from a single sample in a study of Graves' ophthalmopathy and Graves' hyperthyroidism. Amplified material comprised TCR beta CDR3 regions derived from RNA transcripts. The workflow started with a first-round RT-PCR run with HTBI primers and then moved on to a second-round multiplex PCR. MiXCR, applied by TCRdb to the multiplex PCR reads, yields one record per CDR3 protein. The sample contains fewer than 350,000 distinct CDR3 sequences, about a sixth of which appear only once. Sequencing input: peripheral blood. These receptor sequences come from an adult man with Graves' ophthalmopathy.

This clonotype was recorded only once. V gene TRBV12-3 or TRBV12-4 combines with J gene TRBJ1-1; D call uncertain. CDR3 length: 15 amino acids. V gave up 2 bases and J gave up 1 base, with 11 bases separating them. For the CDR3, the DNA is TGTGCCAGCAGTTTAATCCCAGACAAGAACACTGAAGCTTTCTTT. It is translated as CASSLIPDKNTEAFF.

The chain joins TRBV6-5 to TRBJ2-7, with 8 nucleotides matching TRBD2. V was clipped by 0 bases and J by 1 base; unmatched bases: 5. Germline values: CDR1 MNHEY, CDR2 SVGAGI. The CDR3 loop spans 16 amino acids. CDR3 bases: TGTGCCAGCAGTTACTCCACCGGGACTAGATCCTACGAGCAGTACTTC. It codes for CASSYSTGTRSYEQYF.

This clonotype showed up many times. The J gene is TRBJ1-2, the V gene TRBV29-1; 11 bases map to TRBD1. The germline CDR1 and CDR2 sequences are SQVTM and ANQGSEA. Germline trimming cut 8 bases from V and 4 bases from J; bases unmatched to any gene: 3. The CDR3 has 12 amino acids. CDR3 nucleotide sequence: TGCAGCACGGGACAGGGGGGCTATGGCTACACCTTC. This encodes CSTGQGGYGYTF.

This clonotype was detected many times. CDR3 loop: CASSSPGTGGYEQYF. The CDR3 DNA is TGTGCCAGCAGTTCCCCCGGGACAGGGGGCTACGAGCAGTACTTC. The V call is TRBV28, the J call TRBJ2-7, with 11 bases that match TRBD1. This CDR3 contains 15 residues. CDR1 and CDR2 (germline): MDHEN, SYDVKM. V lost 4 bases and J lost 3; bases outside the gene matches: 5.

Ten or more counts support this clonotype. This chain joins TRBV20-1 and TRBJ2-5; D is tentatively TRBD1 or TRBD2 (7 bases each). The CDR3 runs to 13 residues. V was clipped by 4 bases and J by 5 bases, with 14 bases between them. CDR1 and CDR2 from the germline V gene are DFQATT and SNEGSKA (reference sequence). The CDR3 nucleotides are TGCAGTGCTATCTCAGGGGGAGGGGAGACCCAGTACTTC. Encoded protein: CSAISGGGETQYF.

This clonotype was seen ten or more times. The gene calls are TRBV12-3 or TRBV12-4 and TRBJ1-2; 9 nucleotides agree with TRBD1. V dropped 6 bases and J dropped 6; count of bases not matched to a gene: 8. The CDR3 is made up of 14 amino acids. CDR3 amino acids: CASSYKQGADGYTF. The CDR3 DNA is TGTGCCAGCAGCTACAAACAGGGGGCGGATGGCTACACCTTC.

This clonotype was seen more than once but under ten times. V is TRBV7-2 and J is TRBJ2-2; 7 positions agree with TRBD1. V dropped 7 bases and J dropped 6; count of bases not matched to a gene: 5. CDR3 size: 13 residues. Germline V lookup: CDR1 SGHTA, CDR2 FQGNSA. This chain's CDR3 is CASNDRVAGELFF. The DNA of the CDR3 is TGTGCCAGCAACGACAGGGTCGCCGGGGAGCTGTTTTTT.